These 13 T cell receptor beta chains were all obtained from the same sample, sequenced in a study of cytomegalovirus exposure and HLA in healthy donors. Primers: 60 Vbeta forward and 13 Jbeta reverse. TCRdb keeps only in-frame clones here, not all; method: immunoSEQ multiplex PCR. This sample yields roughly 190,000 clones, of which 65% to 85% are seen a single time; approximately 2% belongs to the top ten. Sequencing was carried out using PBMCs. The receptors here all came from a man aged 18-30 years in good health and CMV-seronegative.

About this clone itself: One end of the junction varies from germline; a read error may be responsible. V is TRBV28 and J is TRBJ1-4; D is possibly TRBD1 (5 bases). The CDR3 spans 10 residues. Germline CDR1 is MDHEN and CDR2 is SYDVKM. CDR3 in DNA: TGCGCCGTGGGGGGTGAAAAACTGTTTTTT. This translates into CAVGGEKLFF.

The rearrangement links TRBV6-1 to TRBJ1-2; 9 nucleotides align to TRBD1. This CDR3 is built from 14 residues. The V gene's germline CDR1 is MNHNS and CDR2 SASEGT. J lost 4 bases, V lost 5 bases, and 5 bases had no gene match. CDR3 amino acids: CASSQGQGTYGYTF. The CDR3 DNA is TGTGCCAGCAGTCAGGGACAGGGCACCTATGGCTACACCTTC.

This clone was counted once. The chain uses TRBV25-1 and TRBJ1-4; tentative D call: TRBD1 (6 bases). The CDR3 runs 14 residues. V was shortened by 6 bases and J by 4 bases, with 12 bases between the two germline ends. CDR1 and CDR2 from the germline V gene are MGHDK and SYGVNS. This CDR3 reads CASRRGGNNEKLFF. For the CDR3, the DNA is TGTGCCAGCAGACGAGGGGGAAATAATGAAAAACTGTTTTTT.

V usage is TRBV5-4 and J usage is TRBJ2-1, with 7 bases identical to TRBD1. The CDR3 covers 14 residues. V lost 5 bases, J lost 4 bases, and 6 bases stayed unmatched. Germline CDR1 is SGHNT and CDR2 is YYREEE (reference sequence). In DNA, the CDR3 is TGTGCCAGCAGGCCCGGGACAGTTTACAATGAGCAGTTCTTC. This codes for CASRPGTVYNEQFF.

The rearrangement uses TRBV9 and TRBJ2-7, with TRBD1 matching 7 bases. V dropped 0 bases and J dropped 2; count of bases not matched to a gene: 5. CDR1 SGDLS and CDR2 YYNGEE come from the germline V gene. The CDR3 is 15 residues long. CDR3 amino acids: CASSVVLGGAYEQYF. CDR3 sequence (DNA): TGTGCCAGCAGCGTAGTATTAGGGGGCGCCTACGAGCAGTACTTC.

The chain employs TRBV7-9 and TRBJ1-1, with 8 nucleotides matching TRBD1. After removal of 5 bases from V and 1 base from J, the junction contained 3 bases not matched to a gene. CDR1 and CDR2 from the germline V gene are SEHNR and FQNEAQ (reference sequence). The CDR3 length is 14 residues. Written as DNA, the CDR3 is TGTGCCAGCAGCATTGGACAGGGGAACACTGAAGCTTTCTTT. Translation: CASSIGQGNTEAFF.

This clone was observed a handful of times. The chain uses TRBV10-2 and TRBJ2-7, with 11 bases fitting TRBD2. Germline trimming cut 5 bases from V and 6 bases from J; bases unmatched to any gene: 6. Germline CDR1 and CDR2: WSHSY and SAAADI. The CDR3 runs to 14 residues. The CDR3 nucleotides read TGCGCCAGCAGTCGTACTAGCGGGAGCGGCGAGCAGTACTTC. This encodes CASSRTSGSGEQYF.

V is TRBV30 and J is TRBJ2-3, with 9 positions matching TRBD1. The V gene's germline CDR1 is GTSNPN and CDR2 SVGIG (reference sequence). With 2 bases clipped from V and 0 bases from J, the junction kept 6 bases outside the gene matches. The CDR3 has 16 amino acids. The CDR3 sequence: CAWSPGTGSSTDTQYF. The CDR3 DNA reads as TGTGCCTGGAGTCCCGGGACAGGGTCCAGCACAGATACGCAGTATTTT.

The CDR3 region has the DNA TGTGCCAGTAGTCCCGTCGGACAGACATACAATGAGCAGTTCTTC. As protein: CASSPVGQTYNEQFF. The rearrangement uses TRBV19 and TRBJ2-1; tentative D call: TRBD1 (6 bases). Germline CDR1 and CDR2: LNHDA and SQIVND (reference sequence). V dropped 5 bases and J dropped 4 bases, with 15 bases sitting between them. The CDR3 loop spans 15 amino acids.

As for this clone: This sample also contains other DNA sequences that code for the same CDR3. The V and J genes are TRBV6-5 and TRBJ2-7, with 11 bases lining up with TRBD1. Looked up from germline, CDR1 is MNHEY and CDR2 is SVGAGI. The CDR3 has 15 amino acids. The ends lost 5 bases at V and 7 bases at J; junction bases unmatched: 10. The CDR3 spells CASSTRTGGQREQYF. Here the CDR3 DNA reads TGTGCCAGCAGTACCAGGACAGGGGGCCAAAGGGAGCAGTACTTC.

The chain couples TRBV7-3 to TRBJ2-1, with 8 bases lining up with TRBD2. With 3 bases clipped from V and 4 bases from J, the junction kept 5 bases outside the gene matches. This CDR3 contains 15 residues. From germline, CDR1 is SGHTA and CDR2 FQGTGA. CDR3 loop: CASSFGASGYNEQFF. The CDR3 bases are TGTGCCAGCAGCTTTGGGGCTAGCGGGTACAATGAGCAGTTCTTC.

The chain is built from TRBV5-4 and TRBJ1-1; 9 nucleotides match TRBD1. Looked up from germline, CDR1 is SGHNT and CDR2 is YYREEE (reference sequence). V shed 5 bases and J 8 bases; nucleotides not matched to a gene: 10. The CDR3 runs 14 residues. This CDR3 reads CASRSGGTGTEAFF. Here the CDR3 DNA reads TGTGCCAGCAGGTCGGGAGGGACAGGGACCGAAGCTTTCTTT.

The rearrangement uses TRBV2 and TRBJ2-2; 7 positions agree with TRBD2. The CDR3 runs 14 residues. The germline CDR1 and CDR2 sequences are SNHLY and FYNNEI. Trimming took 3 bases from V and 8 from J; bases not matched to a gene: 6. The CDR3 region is CASSEAGVEGELFF. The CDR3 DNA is TGTGCCAGCAGTGAGGCGGGAGTGGAGGGGGAGCTGTTTTTT.